This TCR beta chain appears in the sequencing data of a study of T cells in localized non-small cell lung cancer. Study results and caveats: Greater blood T cell density accompanied longer overall survival. The study detected a median approximately 54 of the top 100 tumor clones in adjacent lung. Peak T cell clonality was found in uninvolved adjacent lung, exceeding tumor.

CDR1 and CDR2 (germline): MDHEN, SYDVKM. The trim removed 8 bases at V and 3 bases at J, leaving 16 bases unmatched. The CDR3 spans 17 residues. Assay used: immunoSEQ multiplex PCR; TCRdb lists only in-frame clones, some missing. The sample consists of about 20,000 clones, approximately 89% of them appearing once. This clone came up a few times. Its antigen is undetermined. The V call is TRBV28, the J call TRBJ1-5, with 7 bases aligning to TRBD1. This receptor was taken from a man between 40 and 69 years old with stage I lung adenocarcinoma. Specimen: peripheral blood, collected before any cancer treatment. CDR3 sequence (DNA): TGTGCCAGCGCCAAGGGGGCGACTTCCAGCGTCAATCAGCCCCAGCATTTT. Amino acid sequence: CASAKGATSSVNQPQHF.